The present T cell receptor beta chain was sequenced within a study of shared clonotypes between healthy human individuals. For every subset, genomic DNA was evenly distributed across several immunoSEQ plates. The repertoire was sequenced with immunoSEQ multiplex PCR; TCRdb's copy has only in-frame clones and lacks some. The profile shows under 750,000 clones, over 60% of them singletons. The sample holds one count of this clone. The same CDR3 also results from other DNA sequences found in this sample. The length of the CDR3 is 14 residues. The germline gives CDR1 ENHRY, CDR2 SYGVKD. Deletions cut 2 bases from V and 0 bases from J, with 8 bases between. Nashville, Tennessee was home to all donors, each a Caucasian adult.

The receptor was derived from a woman aged 25 to 39 in good health. Material: memory CD4+ T cells sorted from blood. Subset specified: CD45RA-negative fraction. The chain is built from TRBV10-3 and TRBJ2-7, with a weak D call TRBD2 (6 bases). DNA for the CDR3: TGTGCCATCAGTGAGGGCGGGAACTCCTACGAGCAGTACTTC. Its translation: CAISEGGNSYEQYF.